Following are 19 T cell receptor beta chains from one sample sequenced in a study of blood T cells in healthy people across ages. Primers used in a second PCR of about 7 to 12 cycles were a sample-barcoded 5' primer and a J-beta primer mix. TCRdb re-called the 5' RACE reads through MiXCR, storing one row per CDR3 protein. The sample holds 900,000 to 950,000 distinct CDR3 sequences; 25% to 35% are singletons and the top ten take about a tenth. This sample was shared with a second study, whose subject was T cells of mothers and their children.

Sequencing was performed on blood. These receptors all stem from a woman aged 40 to 50 in good health.

This rearrangement joins TRBV7-9 to TRBJ2-5, with TRBD2 as a possible D gene (5 bases). This CDR3 region has 16 residues. Germline-derived CDR1 and CDR2 are SEHNR and FQNEAQ (reference sequence). The V gene lost 6 bases and the J gene lost 4 bases, with 21 bases spanning the gap. CDR3 sequence reads: CASSRDGTARGETQYF. In DNA, the CDR3 is TGTGCCAGCAGTCGAGATGGCACAGCCCGGGGAGAGACCCAGTACTTC.

This clonotype was detected a few times. This chain uses TRBV20-1 with TRBJ2-5; D tentatively reads TRBD1 or TRBD2 (5 bases each). Germline values: CDR1 DFQATT, CDR2 SNEGSKA (reference sequence). The CDR3 consists of 14 residues. The ends were cut back, 3 bases at V and 11 bases at J, with 22 bases in the middle. This chain's CDR3 is CSASIGTGYNEQYF. In DNA form, the CDR3 reads TGCAGTGCTAGTATAGGGACGGGGTACAATGAGCAGTACTTC.

This clonotype was seen a few times. This may stem from a read error, because a much larger clone lies one nucleotide away. The V call is TRBV5-1, the J call TRBJ2-1; the match to TRBD2 covers 9 bases. The CDR3 covers 15 residues. The germline CDR1 and CDR2 sequences are SGHRS and YFSETQ. V was pared by 0 bases and J by 6 bases, with 4 bases of the junction left unmatched. The CDR3 nucleotides are TGCGCCAGCAGCTTGGGACTAGCGGACTGCAATGAGCAGTTCTTC. Translation gives CASSLGLADCNEQFF.

This clonotype was seen repeatedly, ten times or more. The chain employs TRBV21-1 and TRBJ2-7; TRBD1 is taken as the D call from the table, unchecked against the DNA. TRBV21-1 is listed as a pseudogene. The CDR3 is 15 amino acids. The CDR3 is CASSNTGTAFYEQYF. The CDR3 DNA reads as TGTGCCAGCAGCAATACCGGGACAGCCTTCTACGAGCAGTACTTC.

V and J are TRBV5-6 and TRBJ2-1, with D perhaps given as TRBD1 or TRBD2 (5 bases each). Trimming removed 3 bases from V and 2 bases from J, with 15 bases in between. The CDR3 is 16 amino acids. Germline CDR1 SGHDT, CDR2 YYEEEE. CDR3 in amino acids: CASSSLIGATYNEQFF. The CDR3 region has the DNA TGTGCCAGCAGCTCCCTCATCGGGGCAACCTACAATGAGCAGTTCTTC.

Remarks on this clonotype: This may be a read error: a much more frequent sequence differs by one nucleotide. V usage is TRBV6-5 and J usage is TRBJ2-3; D call uncertain. The CDR3 runs to 14 residues. CDR1 and CDR2 (germline): MNHEY, SVGAGI. The CDR3 region is CTSSYSSSKDTQYF. The CDR3 bases are TGTACCAGCAGTTACTCGTCTAGTAAGGATACGCAGTATTTT.

As for this clonotype: A read error may be the cause here, since a much bigger clone is one base away. The rearrangement uses TRBV28 and TRBJ2-5; no definite D call. The end of the DNA fits TRBJ2-7 better, so the J call may be wrong. CDR1 is MDHEN, CDR2 SYDVKM, per germline. The CDR3 is 14 residues long. CDR3 nucleotides: TGTGCCAGCAGTTTAGGCGGCCGACTCTACGAGCAGTACTTC. It codes for CASSLGGRLYEQYF.

The chain links TRBV25-1 to TRBJ2-2; the D gene is possibly TRBD1 (6 bases). Trimming left V 3 bases short and J 3 bases short, with 20 bases between. This CDR3 has 18 residues. Germline V CDR1 and CDR2: MGHDK, SYGVNS. As DNA, the CDR3 is TGTGCCAGCAGTGAGCCAAAAACAGGGATGGTGGACACCGGGGAGCTGTTTTTT. Amino acids: CASSEPKTGMVDTGELFF.

The gene calls are TRBV28 and TRBJ2-1; 13 bases match TRBD2. There are 18 residues in the CDR3. Per germline, CDR1 MDHEN and CDR2 SYDVKM. V shed 2 bases and J 7 bases; nucleotides not matched to a gene: 11. The CDR3 bases are TGTGCCAGCAGTTTAAACCCGGAACTAGCGGGGGGGAGTAATGAGCAGTTCTTC. Protein sequence: CASSLNPELAGGSNEQFF.

Note on this clonotype: This could be a read error, since a much larger clone is one nucleotide away. The rearrangement uses TRBV15 and TRBJ1-2; 9 bases agree with TRBD1. The CDR3 runs to 16 residues. After removal of 7 bases from V and 9 bases from J, the junction contained 18 bases not matched to a gene. CDR1 and CDR2 from the germline V gene are LNHNV and YYDKDF (reference sequence). This chain's CDR3 is CATNPLGQGLSLCYTF. The CDR3 nucleotides are TGTGCCACCAACCCCCTAGGACAGGGGCTGTCGTTGTGCTACACCTTC.

The CDR3 is CSAPWSPRNEQYF. The CDR3 coding sequence is TGCAGTGCTCCTTGGTCCCCCAGGAACGAGCAGTACTTC. This chain uses TRBV20-1 with TRBJ2-7, with D hard to call. Trimming took off 5 bases at V and 5 bases at J, with 16 bases between the two ends. CDR1 DFQATT and CDR2 SNEGSKA come from the germline V gene (reference sequence). The CDR3 is 13 residues long.

This clonotype has only one observation. The J gene is TRBJ1-1, the V gene TRBV5-1; D call uncertain. The germline V gene encodes CDR1 SGHRS and CDR2 YFSETQ. Trimming stripped 2 bases from V and 4 bases from J, with 9 bases between. The CDR3 length is 13 residues. DNA of the CDR3: TGCGCCAGCAGCTTCGGGCACAGCACTGAAGCTTTCTTT. It encodes CASSFGHSTEAFF.

The sample holds many counts of this clonotype. This chain links TRBV28 with TRBJ1-4, with D hard to call. The V and J ends lost 5 bases and 8 bases respectively, with 18 bases between them. The CDR3 has 15 amino acids. The germline V gene has CDR1 MDHEN and CDR2 SYDVKM. CDR3 amino acids: CASSQLTSGGEKLFF. The CDR3 DNA reads TGTGCCAGCAGTCAACTGACAAGCGGTGGGGAAAAACTGTTTTTT. Variable domain in full (rest from reference TRBV28 and TRBJ1-4): DVKVTQSSRYLVKRTGEKVFLECVQDMDHENMFWYRQDPGLGLRLIYFSYDVKMKEKGDIPEGYSVSREKKERFSLILESASTNQTSMYLCASSQLTSGGEKLFFGSGTQLSVL.

The table lists this clonotype with a few counts. The V gene is TRBV14, the J gene TRBJ2-2; a weak D match, TRBD2 (5 bases). CDR1 is SGHDN, CDR2 FVKESK, per germline. Trimming pared 1 base from V and 0 bases from J, leaving 12 bases between. The CDR3 runs to 17 residues. The CDR3 region is CASSQVRGSSNTGELFF. In nucleotides, the CDR3 is TGTGCCAGCAGCCAAGTTCGGGGATCGTCGAACACCGGGGAGCTGTTTTTT.

This clonotype was observed at least ten times. The rearrangement links TRBV10-3 to TRBJ1-2; no clear D gene. CDR1 and CDR2 (germline): ENHRY, SYGVKD. Between the trimmed V and J ends, which lost 6 bases and 5 bases, there was a span of 16 bases. CDR3 length equals 14 residues. The CDR3 is CAIRTDGSLYGYTF. In DNA, the CDR3 is TGTGCCATCAGGACGGACGGATCTCTATATGGCTACACCTTC.

This clonotype was seen many times. The chain recombines TRBV6-5 with TRBJ2-5; 7 bases agree with TRBD2. J lost 1 base, V lost 5 bases, and 4 bases had no gene match. Germline V gene data show CDR1 as MNHEY and CDR2 as SVGAGI. The CDR3 extends over 14 amino acids. In nucleotides, the CDR3 is TGTGCCAGCAGTCTTCTAGCGGCCCAAGAGACCCAGTACTTC. Translation: CASSLLAAQETQYF.

This clonotype was picked up a small number of times. This sequence joins TRBV28 and TRBJ1-5, with D perhaps matching TRBD1 (5 bases). CDR3 size: 16 residues. The germline gives CDR1 MDHEN, CDR2 SYDVKM. Deletions cut 2 bases from V and 0 bases from J, with 11 bases between. DNA for the CDR3: TGTGCCAGCAGTTTACAGGGTGGGCTTAGCAATCAGCCCCAGCATTTT. Protein sequence: CASSLQGGLSNQPQHF.

This clonotype has ten or more counts. The genes are TRBV10-3 and TRBJ2-3; D is perhaps TRBD2 (5 bases). V lost 2 bases and J 4 bases, leaving 13 bases between the germline ends. The CDR3 is made up of 15 amino acids. The V gene's germline CDR1 is ENHRY and CDR2 SYGVKD. CDR3 amino acids: CAISEGSLAPDTQYF. The CDR3 DNA follows: TGTGCCATCAGTGAGGGATCGCTAGCCCCAGATACGCAGTATTTT.

This clonotype has at least ten counts. This chain uses TRBV12-3 or TRBV12-4 with TRBJ2-1, with no clear D. The CDR3 covers 16 residues. V was pared by 0 bases and J by 2 bases, with 11 bases between. Here the CDR3 reads CASSLASNGAYNEQFF. The CDR3 DNA reads as TGTGCCAGCAGTTTAGCGAGCAATGGGGCCTACAATGAGCAGTTCTTC.